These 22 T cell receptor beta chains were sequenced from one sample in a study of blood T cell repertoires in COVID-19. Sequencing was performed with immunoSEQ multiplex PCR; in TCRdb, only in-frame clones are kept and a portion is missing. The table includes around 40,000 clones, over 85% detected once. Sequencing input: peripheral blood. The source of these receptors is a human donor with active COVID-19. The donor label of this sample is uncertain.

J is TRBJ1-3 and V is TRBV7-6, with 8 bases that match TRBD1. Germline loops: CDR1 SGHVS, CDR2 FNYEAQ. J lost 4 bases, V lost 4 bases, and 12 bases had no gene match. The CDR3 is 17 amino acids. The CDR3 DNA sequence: TGTGCCAGCAGCTCAACCCCCTCCGGGACAGGCGGAAACACCATATATTTT. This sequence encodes CASSSTPSGTGGNTIYF. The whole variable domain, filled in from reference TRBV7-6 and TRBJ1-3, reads GAGVSQSPRYKVTKRGQDVALRCDPISGHVSLYWYRQALGQGPEFLTYFNYEAQQDKSGLPNDRFSAERPEGSISTLTIQRTEQRDSAMYRCASSSTPSGTGGNTIYFGEGSWLTVV.

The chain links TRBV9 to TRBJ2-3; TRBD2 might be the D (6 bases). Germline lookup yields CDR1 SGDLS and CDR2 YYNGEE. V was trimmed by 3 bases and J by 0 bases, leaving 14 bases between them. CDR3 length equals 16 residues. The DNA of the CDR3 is TGTGCCAGCAGCGCCACCGGGACTCGAAGCACAGATACGCAGTATTTT. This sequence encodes CASSATGTRSTDTQYF. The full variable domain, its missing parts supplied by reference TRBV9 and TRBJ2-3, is DSGVTQTPKHLITATGQRVTLRCSPRSGDLSVYWYQQSLDQGLQFLIQYYNGEERAKGNILERFSAQQFPDLHSELNLSSLELGDSALYFCASSATGTRSTDTQYFGPGTRLTVL.

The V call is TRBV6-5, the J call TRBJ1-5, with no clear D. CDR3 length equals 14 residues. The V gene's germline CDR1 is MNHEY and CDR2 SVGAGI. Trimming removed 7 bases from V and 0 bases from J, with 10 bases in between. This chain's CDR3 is CASIGQLSNQPQHF. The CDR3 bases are TGTGCCAGCATTGGGCAACTTAGCAATCAGCCCCAGCATTTT.

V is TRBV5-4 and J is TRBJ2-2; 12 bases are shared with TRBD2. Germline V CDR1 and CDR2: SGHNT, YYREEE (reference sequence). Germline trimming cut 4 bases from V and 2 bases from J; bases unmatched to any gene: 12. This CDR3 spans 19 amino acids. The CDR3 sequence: CASSNAGLAGKGNTGELFF. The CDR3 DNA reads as TGTGCCAGCAGCAACGCCGGACTAGCGGGAAAGGGAAACACCGGGGAGCTGTTTTTT.

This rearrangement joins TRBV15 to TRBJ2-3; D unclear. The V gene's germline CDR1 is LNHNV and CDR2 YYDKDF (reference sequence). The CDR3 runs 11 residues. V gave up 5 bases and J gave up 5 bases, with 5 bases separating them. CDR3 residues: CATSEIDTQYF. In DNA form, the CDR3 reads TGTGCCACCAGCGAGATAGATACGCAGTATTTT. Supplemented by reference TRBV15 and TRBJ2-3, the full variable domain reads DAMVIQNPRYQVTQFGKPVTLSCSQTLNHNVMYWYQQKSSQAPKLLFHYYDKDFNNEADTPDNFQSRRPNTSFCFLDIRSPGLGDTAMYLCATSEIDTQYFGPGTRLTVL.

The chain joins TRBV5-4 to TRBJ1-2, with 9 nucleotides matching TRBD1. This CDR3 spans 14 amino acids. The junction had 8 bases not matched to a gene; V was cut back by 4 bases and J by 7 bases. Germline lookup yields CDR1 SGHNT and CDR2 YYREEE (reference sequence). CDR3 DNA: TGTGCCAGCAGCAGACCGGGACAGGGTGGTGGCTACACCTTC. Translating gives CASSRPGQGGGYTF.

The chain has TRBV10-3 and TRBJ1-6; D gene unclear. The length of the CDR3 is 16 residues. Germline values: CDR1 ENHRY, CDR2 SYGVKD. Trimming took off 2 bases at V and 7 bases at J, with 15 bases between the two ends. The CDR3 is CAISEAATGVNSPLHF. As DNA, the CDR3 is TGTGCCATCAGTGAGGCAGCGACCGGGGTCAATTCACCCCTCCACTTT.

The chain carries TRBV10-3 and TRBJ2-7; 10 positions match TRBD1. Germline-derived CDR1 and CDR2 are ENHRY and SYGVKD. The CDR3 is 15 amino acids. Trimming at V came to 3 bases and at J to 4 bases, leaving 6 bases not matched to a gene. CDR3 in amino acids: CAISDPGQGIYEQYF. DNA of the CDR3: TGTGCCATCAGTGATCCGGGACAGGGGATATACGAGCAGTACTTC.

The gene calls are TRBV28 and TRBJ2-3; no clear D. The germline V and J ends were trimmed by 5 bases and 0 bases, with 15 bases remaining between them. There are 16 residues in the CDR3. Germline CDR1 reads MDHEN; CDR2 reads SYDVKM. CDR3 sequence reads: CASSPRGPTSTDTQYF. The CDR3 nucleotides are TGTGCCAGCAGTCCCCGTGGGCCTACTAGCACAGATACGCAGTATTTT.

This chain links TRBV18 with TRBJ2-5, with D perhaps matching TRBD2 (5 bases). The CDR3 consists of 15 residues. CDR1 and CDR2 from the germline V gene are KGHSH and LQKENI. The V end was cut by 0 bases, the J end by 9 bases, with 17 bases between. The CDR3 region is CASSPPLADKRPQYF. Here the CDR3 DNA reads TGTGCCAGCTCACCACCGCTAGCAGATAAGAGACCCCAGTACTTC.

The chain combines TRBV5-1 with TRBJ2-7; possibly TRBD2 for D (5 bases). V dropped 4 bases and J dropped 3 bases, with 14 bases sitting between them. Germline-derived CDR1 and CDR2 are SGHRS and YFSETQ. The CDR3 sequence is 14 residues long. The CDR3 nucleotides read TGCGCCAGCAGCCCCCGGGGTGGGAACTACGAGCAGTACTTC. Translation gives CASSPRGGNYEQYF.

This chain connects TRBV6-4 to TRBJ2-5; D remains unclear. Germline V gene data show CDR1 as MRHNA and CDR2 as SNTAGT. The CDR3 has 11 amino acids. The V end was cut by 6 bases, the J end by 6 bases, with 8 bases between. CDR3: CASRIPKTQYF. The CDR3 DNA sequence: TGTGCCAGCAGAATCCCTAAGACCCAGTACTTC.

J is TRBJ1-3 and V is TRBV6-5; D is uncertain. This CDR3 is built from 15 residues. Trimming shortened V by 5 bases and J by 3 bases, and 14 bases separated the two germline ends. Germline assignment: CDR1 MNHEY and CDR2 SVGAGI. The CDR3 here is CASSLTGVGGNTIYF. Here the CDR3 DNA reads TGTGCCAGCAGTCTCACGGGAGTGGGTGGAAACACCATATATTTT.

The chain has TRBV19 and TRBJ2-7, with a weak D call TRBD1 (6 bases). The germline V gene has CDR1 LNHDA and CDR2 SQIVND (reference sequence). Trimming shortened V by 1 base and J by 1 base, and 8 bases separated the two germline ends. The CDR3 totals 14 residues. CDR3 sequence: CASSIVGQSYEQYF. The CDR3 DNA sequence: TGTGCCAGTAGTATAGTTGGACAGTCCTACGAGCAGTACTTC.

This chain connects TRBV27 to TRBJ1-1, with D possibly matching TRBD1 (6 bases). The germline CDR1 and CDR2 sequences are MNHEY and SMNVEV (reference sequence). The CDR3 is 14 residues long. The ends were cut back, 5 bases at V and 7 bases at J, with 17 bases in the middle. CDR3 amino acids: CASSGRGQSLEAFF. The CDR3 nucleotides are TGTGCCAGCAGTGGACGAGGACAGTCCCTTGAAGCTTTCTTT.

CDR3 DNA: TGTGCCAGCAGGGTTAGCCCATTGAACACCGGGGAGCTGTTTTTT. Protein sequence: CASRVSPLNTGELFF. The rearrangement uses TRBV11-3 and TRBJ2-2, with D unclear. Germline V gene sequence: CDR1 SGHNT, CDR2 YENEEA. This CDR3 has 15 amino acids. Trimming removed 6 bases at V and 1 base at J, with 12 bases between.

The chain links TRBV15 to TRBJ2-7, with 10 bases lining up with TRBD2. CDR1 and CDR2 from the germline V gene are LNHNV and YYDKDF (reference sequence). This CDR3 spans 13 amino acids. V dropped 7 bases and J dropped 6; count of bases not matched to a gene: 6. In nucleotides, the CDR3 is TGTGCCACCACGGCTAGCGGGAGCGGCGAGCAGTACTTC. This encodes CATTASGSGEQYF.

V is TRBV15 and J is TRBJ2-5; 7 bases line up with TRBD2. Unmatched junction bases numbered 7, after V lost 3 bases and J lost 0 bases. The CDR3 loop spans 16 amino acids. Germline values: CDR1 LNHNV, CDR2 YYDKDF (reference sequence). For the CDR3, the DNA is TGTGCCACCAGCAGGGGGGGGGAACCGTACCAAGAGACCCAGTACTTC. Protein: CATSRGGEPYQETQYF.

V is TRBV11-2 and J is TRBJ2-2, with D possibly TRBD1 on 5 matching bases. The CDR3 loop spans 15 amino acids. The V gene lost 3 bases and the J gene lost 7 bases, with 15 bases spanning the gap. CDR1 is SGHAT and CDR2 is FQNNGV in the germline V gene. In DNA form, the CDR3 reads TGTGCCAGCAGCTTTACAGGATTTTCCTTCGGGGAGCTGTTTTTT. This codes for CASSFTGFSFGELFF.

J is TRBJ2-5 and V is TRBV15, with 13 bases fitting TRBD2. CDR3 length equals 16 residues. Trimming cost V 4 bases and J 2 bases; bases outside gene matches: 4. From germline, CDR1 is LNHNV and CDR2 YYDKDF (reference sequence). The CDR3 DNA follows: TGTGCCACCAGCACTTGGACTAGCGGGGGTCAAGAGACCCAGTACTTC. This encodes CATSTWTSGGQETQYF. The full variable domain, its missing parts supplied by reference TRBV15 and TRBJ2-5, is DAMVIQNPRYQVTQFGKPVTLSCSQTLNHNVMYWYQQKSSQAPKLLFHYYDKDFNNEADTPDNFQSRRPNTSFCFLDIRSPGLGDTAMYLCATSTWTSGGQETQYFGPGTRLLVL.

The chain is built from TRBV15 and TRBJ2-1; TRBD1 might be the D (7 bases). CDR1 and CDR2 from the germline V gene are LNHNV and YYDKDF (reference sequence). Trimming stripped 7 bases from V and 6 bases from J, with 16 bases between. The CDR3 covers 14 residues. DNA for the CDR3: TGTGCCACCAACCTCCGGAGGGGGCCCAATGAGCAGTTCTTC. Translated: CATNLRRGPNEQFF.

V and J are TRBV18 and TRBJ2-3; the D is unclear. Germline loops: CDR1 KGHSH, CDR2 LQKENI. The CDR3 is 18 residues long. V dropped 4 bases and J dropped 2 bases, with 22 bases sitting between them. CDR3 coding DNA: TGTGCCAGCTCACTCTTCCACGGAGCCAGAATTGACACAGATACGCAGTATTTT. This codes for CASSLFHGARIDTDTQYF.